Below, 13 T cell receptor beta chains from the same sample are listed, as sequenced in a study of cytomegalovirus exposure and HLA in healthy donors. The PCR ran on 60 Vbeta and 13 Jbeta primers. TCRdb's table, derived via immunoSEQ multiplex PCR, lists solely in-frame clones and lacks some. This table has 100,000 to 150,000 clones, over 70% appearing once. Sequencing input: PBMCs. Receptors were obtained from a young woman in good health and CMV-seronegative.

The V gene is TRBV29-1, the J gene TRBJ1-2; D may be TRBD1 (6 bases). CDR1 is SQVTM and CDR2 is ANQGSEA in the germline V gene. The V gene lost 6 bases and the J gene lost 6 bases, with 23 bases spanning the gap. This CDR3 region has 15 residues. CDR3: CSVPGQNLWIHGYTF. In DNA, the CDR3 is TGCAGCGTCCCCGGACAGAACCTCTGGATTCATGGCTACACCTTC.

The gene calls are TRBV6-5 and TRBJ1-2; TRBD1 is a possible D gene (5 bases). CDR3 length: 15 amino acids. Germline assignment: CDR1 MNHEY and CDR2 SVGAGI. V was clipped by 2 bases and J by 4 bases, with 14 bases between them. The CDR3 here is CASSYGAVAVYGYTF. In nucleotides, the CDR3 is TGTGCCAGCAGTTACGGGGCTGTCGCGGTCTATGGCTACACCTTC.

The rearrangement links TRBV2 to TRBJ2-5; TRBD2 agrees at 9 bases. CDR1 SNHLY and CDR2 FYNNEI come from the germline V gene. The CDR3 length is 17 residues. V trimming: 1 base; J trimming: 3 bases; junction bases outside the gene matches: 9. The CDR3 protein is CASSEGIAGEREETQYF. The CDR3 DNA is TGTGCCAGCAGTGAAGGGATAGCGGGGGAGAGGGAAGAGACCCAGTACTTC.

The chain carries TRBV5-1 and TRBJ2-7, with D perhaps TRBD2 (6 bases). V lost 5 bases to trimming and J lost 3 bases, with 15 bases between them. CDR1 is SGHRS, CDR2 YFSETQ, per germline. This CDR3 has 14 residues. The CDR3 region is CASRRGDERYEQYF. CDR3 in DNA: TGCGCCAGCAGGCGGGGCGATGAACGCTACGAGCAGTACTTC. Together with reference TRBV5-1 and TRBJ2-7, the CDR3 gives the full variable domain: KAGVTQTPRYLIKTRGQQVTLSCSPISGHRSVSWYQQTPGQGLQFLFEYFSETQRNKGNFPGRFSGRQFSNSRSEMNVSTLELGDSALYLCASRRGDERYEQYFGPGTRLTVT.

The J gene is TRBJ1-1, the V gene TRBV30; D possibly corresponds to TRBD1 (5 bases). The V gene lost 1 base and the J gene lost 0 bases, with 6 bases spanning the gap. This CDR3 is 13 amino acids long. Germline V gene sequence: CDR1 GTSNPN, CDR2 SVGIG (reference sequence). The CDR3: CAWSEGLNTEAFF. The CDR3 DNA sequence: TGTGCCTGGAGTGAGGGGTTGAACACTGAAGCTTTCTTT.

V is TRBV9 and J is TRBJ2-7; 7 bases match TRBD2. The junction had 6 bases not matched to a gene; V was cut back by 3 bases and J by 3 bases. Germline lookup yields CDR1 SGDLS and CDR2 YYNGEE. The CDR3 runs to 14 residues. The chain's CDR3 is CASSGTSEFYEQYF. The CDR3 DNA follows: TGTGCCAGCAGCGGGACTAGTGAGTTCTACGAGCAGTACTTC.

This chain's CDR3 is CASSFLDREEQYF. CDR3 nucleotides: TGTGCCAGCAGCTTTCTGGACAGGGAAGAGCAGTACTTC. This sequence joins TRBV5-6 and TRBJ2-7, with TRBD1 matching over 8 bases. The junction had 5 bases not matched to a gene; V was cut back by 2 bases and J by 7 bases. The CDR3 runs 13 residues. Germline V lookup: CDR1 SGHDT, CDR2 YYEEEE.

The rearrangement joins TRBV29-1 to TRBJ2-2; D might be TRBD2 (6 bases). Germline V gene sequence: CDR1 SQVTM, CDR2 ANQGSEA. This CDR3 comprises 16 residues. V lost 4 bases, J lost 1 base, and 16 bases lay in between. CDR3 sequence reads: CSVVLRGLGNTGELFF. CDR3 DNA sequence: TGCAGCGTTGTATTACGGGGACTGGGGAACACCGGGGAGCTGTTTTTT.

The rearrangement links TRBV7-9 to TRBJ2-1; 12 positions agree with TRBD2. The V gene end was trimmed by 4 bases and the J gene end by 10 bases; junction bases not matched to a gene: 14. Germline assignment: CDR1 SEHNR and CDR2 FQNEAQ (reference sequence). This CDR3 has 17 amino acids. The CDR3 region has the DNA TGTGCCAGCAGCTCCCATCCTCGGACTAGCGGGATCGGAGAGCAGTTCTTC. Residues: CASSSHPRTSGIGEQFF.

The chain has TRBV5-1 and TRBJ2-5, with TRBD2 as a possible D gene (5 bases). The germline V gene encodes CDR1 SGHRS and CDR2 YFSETQ. Between the trimmed V and J ends, which lost 0 bases and 1 base, there was a span of 7 bases. The CDR3 extends over 14 amino acids. In DNA form, the CDR3 reads TGCGCCAGCAGCTTGGCGGGGAGCCAAGAGACCCAGTACTTC. Protein: CASSLAGSQETQYF.

The genes are TRBV7-4 and TRBJ2-3, with 14 bases matching TRBD2. Germline trimming cut 4 bases from V and 7 bases from J; bases unmatched to any gene: 7. CDR3 length: 16 residues. The germline V gene encodes CDR1 SGHVT and CDR2 SQSDAQ. In nucleotides, the CDR3 is TGTGCCAGCAGCTATCGACTAGCGGGAGGGGGATATACGCAGTATTTT. This encodes CASSYRLAGGGYTQYF.

The chain has TRBV6-6 and TRBJ2-1, with D possibly matching TRBD2 (6 bases). This CDR3 has 14 residues. CDR1 is MNHNY, CDR2 SVGAGI, per germline (reference sequence). V gave up 8 bases and J gave up 3 bases, with 14 bases separating them. CDR3 residues: CASRLEGLYNEQFF. In DNA form, the CDR3 reads TGTGCCAGCCGACTGGAGGGCCTCTACAATGAGCAGTTCTTC.

V is TRBV6-5 and J is TRBJ1-5, with D possibly TRBD1 on 5 matching bases. With 7 bases removed from V and 6 bases from J, the gap between germline ends came to 16 bases. Germline V lookup: CDR1 MNHEY, CDR2 SVGAGI. The CDR3 consists of 14 residues. The CDR3 spells CASKWDGGGQPQHF. CDR3 in DNA: TGTGCCAGCAAGTGGGATGGCGGGGGTCAGCCCCAGCATTTT.